This T cell receptor beta chain was recovered during a study of T cell changes during pregnancy in multiple sclerosis. Trimming shortened V by 6 bases and J by 0 bases, and 6 bases separated the two germline ends. The V gene's germline CDR1 is LNHDA and CDR2 SQIVND (reference sequence). This CDR3 is built from 13 residues. Generated by immunoSEQ multiplex PCR, the TCRdb table keeps only in-frame clones and is missing some. The profile shows some 61,000 clones, 91% of them singletons. V gene TRBV19 combines with J gene TRBJ1-3; the D is unclear. This clonotype was obtained from a female donor with multiple sclerosis, enrolled in a pregnancy study. This specimen consisted of peripheral blood, obtained in the second trimester of pregnancy. CDR3 loop: CASSQVSGNTIYF. The CDR3, as DNA: TGTGCCAGTAGCCAGGTCTCTGGAAACACCATATATTTT.